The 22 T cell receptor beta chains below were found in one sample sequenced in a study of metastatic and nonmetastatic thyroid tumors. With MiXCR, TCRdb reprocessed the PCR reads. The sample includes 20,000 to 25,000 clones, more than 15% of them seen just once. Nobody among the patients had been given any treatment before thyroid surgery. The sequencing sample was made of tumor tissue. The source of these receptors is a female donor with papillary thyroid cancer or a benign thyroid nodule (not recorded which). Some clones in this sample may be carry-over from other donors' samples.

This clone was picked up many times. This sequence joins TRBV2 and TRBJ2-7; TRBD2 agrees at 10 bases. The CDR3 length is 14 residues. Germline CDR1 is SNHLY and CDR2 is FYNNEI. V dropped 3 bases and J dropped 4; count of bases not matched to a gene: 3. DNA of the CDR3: TGTGCCAGCAGTGAGGGGACTAGCGAATACGAGCAGTACTTC. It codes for CASSEGTSEYEQYF.

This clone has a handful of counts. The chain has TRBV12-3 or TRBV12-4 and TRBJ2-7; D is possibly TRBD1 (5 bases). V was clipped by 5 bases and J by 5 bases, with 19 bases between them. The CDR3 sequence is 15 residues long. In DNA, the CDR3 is TGTGCCAGCAGTCCCGGACACCCACGGAGCCACGAGCAGTACTTC. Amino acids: CASSPGHPRSHEQYF.

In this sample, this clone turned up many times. The DNA for the CDR3 is TGTGCCAGCAGCCGAGCAGGGTGGGATGAAAAACTGTTTTTT. Translating it yields CASSRAGWDEKLFF. This rearrangement joins TRBV7-9 to TRBJ1-4, with D possibly being TRBD1 (5 bases). The CDR3 sequence is 14 residues long. V lost 5 bases and J lost 6, with 13 bases in between. Germline V gene lookup returns CDR1 SEHNR and CDR2 FQNEAQ (reference sequence).

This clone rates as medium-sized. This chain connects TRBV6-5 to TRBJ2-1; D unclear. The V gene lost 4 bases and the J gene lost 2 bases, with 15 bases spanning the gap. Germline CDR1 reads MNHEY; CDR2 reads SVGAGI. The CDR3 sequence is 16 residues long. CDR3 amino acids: CASSFPPVGPYNEQFF. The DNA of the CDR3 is TGTGCCAGCAGTTTTCCCCCAGTAGGACCCTACAATGAGCAGTTCTTC.

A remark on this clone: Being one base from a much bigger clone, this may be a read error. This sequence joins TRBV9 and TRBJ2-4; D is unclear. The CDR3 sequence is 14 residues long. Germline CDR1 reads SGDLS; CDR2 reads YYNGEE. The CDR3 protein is CASSGVGTKNIQHF. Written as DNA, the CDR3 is TGTGCCAGCAGCGGGGTGGGAACCAAAAACATTCAGCACTTC.

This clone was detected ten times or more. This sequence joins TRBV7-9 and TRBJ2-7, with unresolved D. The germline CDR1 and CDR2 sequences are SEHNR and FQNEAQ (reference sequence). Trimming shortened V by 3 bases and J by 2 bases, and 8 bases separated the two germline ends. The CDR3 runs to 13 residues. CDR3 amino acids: CASSFSGTYEQYF. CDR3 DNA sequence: TGTGCCAGCAGCTTTTCCGGTACCTACGAGCAGTACTTC.

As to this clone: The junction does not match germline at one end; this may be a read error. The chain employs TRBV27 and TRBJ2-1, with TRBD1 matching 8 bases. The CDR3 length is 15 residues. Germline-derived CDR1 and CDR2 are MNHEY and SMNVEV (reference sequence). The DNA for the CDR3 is TGTGCCAGCAGACTCGGACAGGGTGGTATGAATGAGCATTTCTTC. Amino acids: CASRLGQGGMNEHFF.

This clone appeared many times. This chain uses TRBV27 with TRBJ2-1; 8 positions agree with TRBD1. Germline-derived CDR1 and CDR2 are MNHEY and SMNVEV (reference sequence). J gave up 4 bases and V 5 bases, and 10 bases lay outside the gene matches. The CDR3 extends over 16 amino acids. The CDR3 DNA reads TGTGCCAGCAGTAGATACCGGACAGGGACTTACAATGAGCAGTTCTTC. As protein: CASSRYRTGTYNEQFF.

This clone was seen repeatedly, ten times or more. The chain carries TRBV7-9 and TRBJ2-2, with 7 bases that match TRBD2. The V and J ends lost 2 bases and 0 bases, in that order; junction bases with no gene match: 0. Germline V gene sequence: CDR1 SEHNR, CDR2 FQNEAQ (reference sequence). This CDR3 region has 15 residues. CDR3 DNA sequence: TGTGCCAGCAGCTTAAGCGGGGCGAACACCGGGGAGCTGTTTTTT. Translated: CASSLSGANTGELFF.

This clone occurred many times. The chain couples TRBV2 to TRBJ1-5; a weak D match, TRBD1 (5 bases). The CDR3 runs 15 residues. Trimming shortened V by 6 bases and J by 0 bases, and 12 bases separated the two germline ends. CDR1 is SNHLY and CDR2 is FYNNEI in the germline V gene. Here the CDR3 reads CASRGRQYSNQPQHF. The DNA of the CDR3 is TGTGCCAGCAGGGGCCGACAGTATAGCAATCAGCCCCAGCATTTT.

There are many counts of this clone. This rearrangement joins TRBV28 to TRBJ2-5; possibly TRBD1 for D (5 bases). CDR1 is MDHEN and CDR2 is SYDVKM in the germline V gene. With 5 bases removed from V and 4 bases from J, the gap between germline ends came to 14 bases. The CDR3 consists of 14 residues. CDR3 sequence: CASSPPYGAETQYF. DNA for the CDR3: TGTGCCAGCAGTCCCCCCTATGGGGCAGAGACCCAGTACTTC.

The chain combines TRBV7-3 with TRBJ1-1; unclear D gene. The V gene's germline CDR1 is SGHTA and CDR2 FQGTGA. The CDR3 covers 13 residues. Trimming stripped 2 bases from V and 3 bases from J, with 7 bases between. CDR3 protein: CASSLDLHTEAFF. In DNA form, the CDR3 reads TGTGCCAGCAGCTTAGACCTCCACACTGAAGCTTTCTTT.

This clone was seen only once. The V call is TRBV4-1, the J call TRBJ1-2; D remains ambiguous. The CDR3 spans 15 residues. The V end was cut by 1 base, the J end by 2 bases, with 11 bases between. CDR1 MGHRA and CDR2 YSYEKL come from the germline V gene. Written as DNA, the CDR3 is TGCGCCAGCAGCCAAGGGGAAAGACGGAACTATGGCTACACCTTC. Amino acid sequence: CASSQGERRNYGYTF.

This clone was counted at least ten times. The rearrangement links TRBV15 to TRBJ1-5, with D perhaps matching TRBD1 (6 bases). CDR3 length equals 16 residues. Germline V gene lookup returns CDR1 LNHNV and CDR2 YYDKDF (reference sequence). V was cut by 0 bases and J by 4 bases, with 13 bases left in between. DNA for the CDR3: TGTGCCACCAGCAGAGATGAGGGGGGCGGAAATCAGCCCCAGCATTTT. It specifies CATSRDEGGGNQPQHF.

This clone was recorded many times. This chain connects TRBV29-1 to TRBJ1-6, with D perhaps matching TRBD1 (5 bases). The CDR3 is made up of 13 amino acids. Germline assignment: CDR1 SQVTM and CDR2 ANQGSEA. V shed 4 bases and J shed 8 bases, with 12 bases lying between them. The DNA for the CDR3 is TGCAGCGTTGGGGGGGAATTGGATTCACCCCTCCACTTT. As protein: CSVGGELDSPLHF.

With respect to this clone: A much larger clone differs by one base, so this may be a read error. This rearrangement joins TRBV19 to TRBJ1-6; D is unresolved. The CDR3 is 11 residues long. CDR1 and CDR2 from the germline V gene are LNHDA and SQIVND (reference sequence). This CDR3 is CSSSIGSSIHF. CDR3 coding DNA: TGTTCCAGTAGTATAGGGTCCTCCATCCACTTC.

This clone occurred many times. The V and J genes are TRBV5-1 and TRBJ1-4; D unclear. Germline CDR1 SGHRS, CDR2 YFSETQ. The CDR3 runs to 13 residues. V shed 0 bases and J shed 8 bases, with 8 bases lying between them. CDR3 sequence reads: CASSLASQEKLFF. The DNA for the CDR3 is TGCGCCAGCAGCTTGGCCTCGCAGGAAAAACTGTTTTTT.

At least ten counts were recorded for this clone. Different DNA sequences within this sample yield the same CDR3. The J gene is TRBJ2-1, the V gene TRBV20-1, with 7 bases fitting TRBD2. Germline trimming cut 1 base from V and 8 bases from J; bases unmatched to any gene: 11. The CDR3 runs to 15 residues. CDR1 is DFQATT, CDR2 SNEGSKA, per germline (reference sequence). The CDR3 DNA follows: TGCAGTGCTAGAGGGCTACGGGAGGTAGGTGATGAGCAGTTCTTC. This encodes CSARGLREVGDEQFF.

The CDR3 loop is CASSVVAGTGYGYTF. CDR3 nucleotide sequence: TGTGCCAGCAGCGTAGTCGCAGGGACAGGGTATGGCTACACCTTC. The chain links TRBV9 to TRBJ1-2; TRBD1 aligns across 9 bases. The CDR3 has 15 residues. Germline V lookup: CDR1 SGDLS, CDR2 YYNGEE. The V and J ends lost 0 bases and 5 bases, in that order; junction bases with no gene match: 5.

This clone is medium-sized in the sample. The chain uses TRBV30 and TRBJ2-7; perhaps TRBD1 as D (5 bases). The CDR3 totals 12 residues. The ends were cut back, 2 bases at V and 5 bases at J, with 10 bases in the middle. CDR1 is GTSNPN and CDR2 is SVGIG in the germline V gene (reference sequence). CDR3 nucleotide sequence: TGTGCCTGGAGTAGGCAGGGCCACGAGCAGTACTTC. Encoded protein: CAWSRQGHEQYF.

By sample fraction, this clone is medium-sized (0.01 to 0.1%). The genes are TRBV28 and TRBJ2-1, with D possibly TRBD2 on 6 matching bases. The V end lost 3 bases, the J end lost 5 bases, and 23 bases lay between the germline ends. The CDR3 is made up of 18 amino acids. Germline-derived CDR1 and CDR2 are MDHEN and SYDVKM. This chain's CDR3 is CASSFGSLYGSGDNEQFF. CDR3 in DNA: TGTGCCAGCAGTTTTGGTTCCCTTTACGGGAGCGGCGACAATGAGCAGTTCTTC.

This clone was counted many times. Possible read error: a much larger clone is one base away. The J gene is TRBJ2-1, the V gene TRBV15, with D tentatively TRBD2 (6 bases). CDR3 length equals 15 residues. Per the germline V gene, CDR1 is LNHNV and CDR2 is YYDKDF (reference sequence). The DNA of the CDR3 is TGTGCCACCATCAGAGATCTAGCGAGTAACAATGAGCAGTTCTTC. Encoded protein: CATIRDLASNNEQFF.